This T cell receptor beta chain was captured by sequencing in a study of cytomegalovirus exposure and HLA in healthy donors. The PCR employed 60 Vbeta primers together with 13 Jbeta primers. Clones were sequenced by immunoSEQ multiplex PCR, and TCRdb holds only the in-frame ones, with some missing. The sample yields 200,000 or so clones, 82% seen once. Of note for this clone: The target antigen is unknown.

Deletions cut 7 bases from V and 0 bases from J, with 15 bases between. CDR1 is MDHEN, CDR2 SYDVKM, per germline. The CDR3 length is 16 residues. General study results and limits: TRBV6-2, TRBV6-3 and some other V segments were unresolvable in 87-base-pair reads. As a later analysis revealed, the rate of TCR association differed by HLA locus, with DRB1 most and HLA-C fewest.

This TCR came from a boy aged 2 to 10 in good health and CMV-seronegative. V is TRBV28 and J is TRBJ2-2; D ambiguous. Source material: PBMCs. The CDR3 coding sequence is TGTGCCAGCAAAAAAAGAGCCTCCTCGAACACCGGGGAGCTGTTTTTT. Amino acids: CASKKRASSNTGELFF. Combining the CDR3 with reference TRBV28 and TRBJ2-2 gives the whole variable domain DVKVTQSSRYLVKRTGEKVFLECVQDMDHENMFWYRQDPGLGLRLIYFSYDVKMKEKGDIPEGYSVSREKKERFSLILESASTNQTSMYLCASKKRASSNTGELFFGEGSRLTVL.